These T cell receptor beta chains were read from a single sample in a study of T cells in pancreatic ductal adenocarcinoma. This table comes from immunoSEQ multiplex PCR, and its TCRdb copy is limited to in-frame clones, with some not included. This sample has roughly 100,000 clones, with nearly 95% found just once. The sequencing sample was made of PBMCs. All receptors derive from a human donor with pancreatic ductal adenocarcinoma. CDR3s leave out the opening cysteine and the closing phenylalanine or tryptophan. The D gene is left open where the match is weak.

V gene	J gene	D gene	CDR3 protein
TRBV19	TRBJ2-7	TRBD2	ATASGSSYEQY
TRBV7-2	TRBJ2-3	.	ASSFAEGTDTQY
TRBV6-6	TRBJ2-4	TRBD1	AGSQGDIQY
TRBV29-1	TRBJ2-6	TRBD1	SVAGTGGLSGANVLT
TRBV28	TRBJ1-2	TRBD1	ASSAQGAGYT
TRBV18	TRBJ1-2	.	ASSPWGSGRSNYGYT
TRBV7-2	TRBJ1-5	.	ASSQDRLQPQH
TRBV15	TRBJ2-7	.	ATSRDFAGSYEQY
TRBV10-3	TRBJ2-5	TRBD1	AIGTGVGETQY
TRBV28	TRBJ1-5	.	ASSIPFSPQH
TRBV6-4	TRBJ2-3	TRBD1	ASSTGGDTDTQY
TRBV12-5	TRBJ1-4	.	ASARDITSEKLF
TRBV9	TRBJ2-3	TRBD1	ASKGADSAHGTQY
TRBV10-3	TRBJ2-7	TRBD2	AITKGLAEGYEQY
TRBV28	TRBJ2-3	TRBD2	ASSTRTSGRITDTQY
TRBV4-3	TRBJ1-3	TRBD1	ASSPLGQGFGNTIY
TRBV30	TRBJ1-2	TRBD1	AWITGGYGYT
TRBV5-1	TRBJ1-1	TRBD1	ASSLAGQAWTEAF
TRBV18	TRBJ1-3	TRBD1	ASSPGQGMRNTIY
TRBV27	TRBJ2-7	.	ASSLLRAPYEQY
TRBV5-4	TRBJ2-7	TRBD1	ASSWDRSSYEQY
TRBV6-5	TRBJ2-3	.	ASSYSTVFDTQY
TRBV11-2	TRBJ2-7	.	ASSLEEGYEQY
TRBV18	TRBJ2-5	TRBD1	ASSPLHGTAGETQY
TRBV18	TRBJ2-2	TRBD1	ASSPWDRADTGELF
TRBV28	TRBJ1-2	.	ASAGESLPYGYT
TRBV18	TRBJ2-1	TRBD2	ASSPTSATQNEQF
TRBV4-3	TRBJ1-4	.	ASSQDRSEKLF
TRBV4-2	TRBJ2-1	TRBD2	ASSQGGTSGINEQF
TRBV7-2	TRBJ2-1	.	ASSLSGGRQF
TRBV19	TRBJ2-7	TRBD2	ATCPGTSGSYEQY
TRBV11-2	TRBJ2-1	.	ASSLVGGEQF
TRBV6-6	TRBJ2-7	.	ASSYSIYEQY
TRBV12-2	TRBJ2-1	.	ASRQGLAGGQWWQF
TRBV5-1	TRBJ2-3	TRBD2	ASSLEGSGTIDTQY
TRBV28	TRBJ2-2	TRBD1	ASSRQGGTGELF
TRBV6-6	TRBJ2-7	TRBD1	ASSPPGQGAYEQY
TRBV7-9	TRBJ2-1	.	AIPRQGTFDEQF
TRBV7-3	TRBJ2-2	TRBD2	ASSPLGLAGELF
TRBV7-3	TRBJ1-1	.	ASSPYSGGTNTEAF
TRBV28	TRBJ1-2	.	ASTRAAGYGYT
TRBV30	TRBJ2-2	.	AWSVRQAGTGELF
TRBV6-1	TRBJ2-5	TRBD1	ASSEGGTGWTQY
TRBV5-5	TRBJ1-4	.	ATKAGVANEKLF
TRBV5-3	TRBJ2-2	TRBD1	ARSPPPGTGITGELF